Included here is one TCR beta chain sequence, with context. Per the study methods: Researchers report that nucleated cell counts were estimated from reference gene primer amplification. Sequenced by immunoSEQ multiplex PCR; TCRdb stores in-frame clones only, minus some. V, J and clone size reflect that table, while D and trimming were determined from the DNA. The data hold under 500,000 clones, with around 90% observed a single time. Living in under 30 US areas, the participants were between about 18 and 90 years of age. Cohort assignment relied on participant-reported clinical history. The source of the sample is a study of blood T cell repertoires in COVID-19. Study-wide background: PBMCs, B-cell-depleted T cells, or T cells were the source of the cDNA or gDNA that made up the material.

The sample was PBMCs or T cells enriched from blood (not recorded which). The sequence derives from a woman aged 18-30 years with acute COVID-19.

The CDR3 DNA reads TGTGCCAGCAGCAACAGTCTAGCGGGAGGAATCCGGGGTGGGAATGAGCAGTTCTTC. Protein sequence: CASSNSLAGGIRGGNEQFF. The chain joins TRBV9 to TRBJ2-1; 11 nucleotides match TRBD2. The CDR3 consists of 19 residues. The germline V gene encodes CDR1 SGDLS and CDR2 YYNGEE. V gave up 4 bases and J gave up 7 bases; unmatched junction bases: 19.